These T cell receptor beta chains were read from a single sample in a study of T cells in Graves' hyperthyroidism and ophthalmopathy. In TCRdb, the multiplex PCR reads were re-called with MiXCR into one record per CDR3 protein. The table shows some 490,000 distinct CDR3 sequences, with about 22% occurring only once. The sequenced sample was blood. The receptors here all came from an older woman with Graves' ophthalmopathy. Each CDR3 is given with its conserved first and last residue. The D gene is left open where the match is weak. The size of a clone is reported for some rows only, either as once, few or many, or as a class for expanded clones.

clone_size: .
j_call: TRBJ2-3
d_call: .
v_call: TRBV6-5
cdr3_nt: TGTGCCAGCAGTTACTCGGTAACTAGGACCGACACAGATACGCAGTATTTT
cdr3_aa: CASSYSVTRTDTDTQYF

clone_size: .
j_call: TRBJ1-1
d_call: TRBD1
v_call: TRBV7-6
cdr3_nt: TGTGCCAGCAGCTTAACACACAGGGGAATGAACACTGAAGCTTTCTTT
cdr3_aa: CASSLTHRGMNTEAFF

clone_size: few
j_call: TRBJ2-7
d_call: .
v_call: TRBV6-5
cdr3_nt: TGTGCCAGCAGTTACTTGTGGGAGCAGTACTTC
cdr3_aa: CASSYLWEQYF

clone_size: .
j_call: TRBJ2-7
d_call: .
v_call: TRBV12-3/TRBV12-4
cdr3_nt: TGTGCCAGCAGTCCCTTCGGGGAGCAGTACTTC
cdr3_aa: CASSPFGEQYF

clone_size: few
j_call: TRBJ2-1
d_call: TRBD2
v_call: TRBV7-2
cdr3_nt: TGTGCCAGCAGCTTCGCGGGAGGGGGTTACAATGAGCAGTTCTTC
cdr3_aa: CASSFAGGGYNEQFF

clone_size: .
j_call: TRBJ1-1
d_call: .
v_call: TRBV12-5
cdr3_nt: TGTGCTAGTCGCATGGACCCGGTAAACACTGAAGCTTTCTTT
cdr3_aa: CASRMDPVNTEAFF

clone_size: few
j_call: TRBJ1-2
d_call: TRBD1
v_call: TRBV5-4
cdr3_nt: TGTGCCAGCAGCACGGACAGGAAGTATGGCTACACCTTC
cdr3_aa: CASSTDRKYGYTF

clone_size: many
j_call: TRBJ1-4
d_call: .
v_call: TRBV20-1
cdr3_nt: TGCAGTGCTAGCGACCGTCTTAATGAAAAACTGTTTTTT
cdr3_aa: CSASDRLNEKLFF

clone_size: .
j_call: TRBJ2-7
d_call: .
v_call: TRBV13
cdr3_nt: TGTGCCAGCAGCTTAGGCGGTGGGGCAGTCGAGCAGTACTTC
cdr3_aa: CASSLGGGAVEQYF

clone_size: .
j_call: TRBJ2-2
d_call: .
v_call: TRBV6-2/TRBV6-3
cdr3_nt: TGTGCCAGCAGTCTTCTCATGGATTCTGGGGAGCTGTTTTTT
cdr3_aa: CASSLLMDSGELFF

clone_size: .
j_call: TRBJ1-1
d_call: .
v_call: TRBV19
cdr3_nt: TGTGCCAGTAGTAGATTTGGGGGCGCGGACACTGAAGCTTTCTTT
cdr3_aa: CASSRFGGADTEAFF

clone_size: .
j_call: TRBJ1-6
d_call: .
v_call: TRBV11-3
cdr3_nt: TGTGCCAGCATCCGGGGTGATAATTCACCCCTCCAATTT
cdr3_aa: CASIRGDNSPLQF

clone_size: .
j_call: TRBJ2-7
d_call: .
v_call: TRBV15
cdr3_nt: TGTGCCACCAGCAGAGACAGGGTCAGGGAGCAGTACTTC
cdr3_aa: CATSRDRVREQYF

clone_size: .
j_call: TRBJ2-1
d_call: .
v_call: TRBV6-4
cdr3_nt: TGTGCCAGCAGCTCCCTTATCTCCTCCTACAATGAGCAGTTCTTC
cdr3_aa: CASSSLISSYNEQFF

clone_size: few
j_call: TRBJ2-5
d_call: .
v_call: TRBV6-1
cdr3_nt: TGTGCTGAGGGGGAGGGAGAGACCCAGTACTTC
cdr3_aa: CAEGEGETQYF

clone_size: .
j_call: TRBJ2-2
d_call: .
v_call: TRBV29-1
cdr3_nt: TGCAGCGCAGGAGGGGGGATCACCGGGGAGCTGTTTTTT
cdr3_aa: CSAGGGITGELFF

clone_size: .
j_call: TRBJ2-5
d_call: .
v_call: TRBV20-1
cdr3_nt: TGCAGTGATAGGTCGTTGACCCAGTACTTC
cdr3_aa: CSDRSLTQYF

clone_size: few
j_call: TRBJ2-1
d_call: .
v_call: TRBV12-3/TRBV12-4
cdr3_nt: TGTGCCAGCAGCCCCGGGACAATCAATGAGCAGTTCTTC
cdr3_aa: CASSPGTINEQFF

clone_size: many
j_call: TRBJ2-3
d_call: TRBD2
v_call: TRBV2
cdr3_nt: TGTGCCAGCAGTTCCCCCTTTAGCGGGAGGATGGGAGATACGCAGTATTTT
cdr3_aa: CASSSPFSGRMGDTQYF

clone_size: .
j_call: TRBJ2-7
d_call: TRBD2
v_call: TRBV3-1
cdr3_nt: TGTGCCAGCAGCATACGTTTAGCGGGAGGTGACGAGCAGTACTTC
cdr3_aa: CASSIRLAGGDEQYF

clone_size: .
j_call: TRBJ2-1
d_call: TRBD1
v_call: TRBV6-1
cdr3_nt: TGTGCCAGCAGCCCGGACAGGGTTCCCTACAATGAGCAGTTCTTC
cdr3_aa: CASSPDRVPYNEQFF

clone_size: few
j_call: TRBJ1-1
d_call: .
v_call: TRBV20-1
cdr3_nt: TGCAGTGCCCGAAATACAGGGGAAGCTTTCTTT
cdr3_aa: CSARNTGEAFF

clone_size: many
j_call: TRBJ2-2
d_call: .
v_call: TRBV9
cdr3_nt: TGTGCCAGCAGCGTAAGTCTAGCCTTCACCGGGGAGCTGTTTTTT
cdr3_aa: CASSVSLAFTGELFF

clone_size: few
j_call: TRBJ2-5
d_call: TRBD2
v_call: TRBV9
cdr3_nt: TGTGCCAGCAGCCCAAGTGGGGGGGCTAGCGGGAGCCCCGAGACCCAGTACTTC
cdr3_aa: CASSPSGGASGSPETQYF

clone_size: few
j_call: TRBJ2-2
d_call: .
v_call: TRBV11-2
cdr3_nt: TGTGTCAGCAGCCGACAGATCACCGGGGAGCTGTTTTTT
cdr3_aa: CVSSRQITGELFF

clone_size: few
j_call: TRBJ2-3
d_call: TRBD1
v_call: TRBV7-6
cdr3_nt: TGTGCCAGCAGCCCACAGGGGCAAAGCACAGATACGCAGTATTTT
cdr3_aa: CASSPQGQSTDTQYF

clone_size: .
j_call: TRBJ2-1
d_call: .
v_call: TRBV7-8
cdr3_nt: TGTGCCAGCAGCCCGTTTGCCCCGGTAGGGCGGTTCTTC
cdr3_aa: CASSPFAPVGRFF

clone_size: few
j_call: TRBJ2-7
d_call: TRBD2
v_call: TRBV3-1
cdr3_nt: TGTGCCAGCAGCTCCCGGACTAGCGGTCGCGAGCAGTACTTC
cdr3_aa: CASSSRTSGREQYF

clone_size: .
j_call: TRBJ1-1
d_call: .
v_call: TRBV12-3/TRBV12-4
cdr3_nt: TGTGCCAGCAGTTTAGGGGACCCTGAAGCTTTCTTT
cdr3_aa: CASSLGDPEAFF

clone_size: once
j_call: TRBJ2-1
d_call: .
v_call: TRBV2
cdr3_nt: TGTGCCAGCTCCCCCGACCAGAATCGCAATGAGCAGTTCTTC
cdr3_aa: CASSPDQNRNEQFF

clone_size: .
j_call: TRBJ2-7
d_call: TRBD1
v_call: TRBV7-9
cdr3_nt: TGTGTCAGCAGCTTAGGGACAGCCTCCTACGAGCAGTACTTC
cdr3_aa: CVSSLGTASYEQYF

clone_size: .
j_call: TRBJ2-7
d_call: TRBD1
v_call: TRBV9
cdr3_nt: TGTGCCAGCAGCGGAAGTGACAGGGGCTACGAGCAGTACTTC
cdr3_aa: CASSGSDRGYEQYF

clone_size: .
j_call: TRBJ1-1
d_call: .
v_call: TRBV2
cdr3_nt: TGTGCCAGCAGTCCGGGACACTGGAACACTGAAGCTTTCTTT
cdr3_aa: CASSPGHWNTEAFF

clone_size: .
j_call: TRBJ2-3
d_call: TRBD1
v_call: TRBV27
cdr3_nt: TGTGCCAGCACCCGTCGGGACAGGGGAGGAGATACGCAGTATTTT
cdr3_aa: CASTRRDRGGDTQYF

clone_size: .
j_call: TRBJ2-7
d_call: .
v_call: TRBV20-1
cdr3_nt: TGCAGTGCTCAGTCGGGACCCTACGAGCAGTACTTC
cdr3_aa: CSAQSGPYEQYF

clone_size: .
j_call: TRBJ2-7
d_call: .
v_call: TRBV6-1
cdr3_nt: TGTGCCAGCAGTGAACTAGCTATTCTCTCCTACGAGCAGTACTTC
cdr3_aa: CASSELAILSYEQYF

clone_size: few
j_call: TRBJ2-5
d_call: .
v_call: TRBV6-1
cdr3_nt: TGTGCCAGCAGTCCGCCCGTTCGGCGGCCCCAGTACTTC
cdr3_aa: CASSPPVRRPQYF

clone_size: .
j_call: TRBJ2-7
d_call: .
v_call: TRBV9
cdr3_nt: TGTGCCAGCAGCGAAGGAGGAGGTGGCTACGAGCAGTACTTC
cdr3_aa: CASSEGGGGYEQYF

clone_size: .
j_call: TRBJ2-7
d_call: TRBD2
v_call: TRBV30
cdr3_nt: TGTGCCTGCAACCTTAGGCGGGGGAACTACGAGCAGTACTTC
cdr3_aa: CACNLRRGNYEQYF

clone_size: few
j_call: TRBJ2-7
d_call: TRBD1
v_call: TRBV5-1
cdr3_nt: TGCGCCAGCAGCTTGGCCCAACCCGGGACAGGGGGCCACGAGCAGTACTTC
cdr3_aa: CASSLAQPGTGGHEQYF

clone_size: .
j_call: TRBJ2-7
d_call: .
v_call: TRBV28
cdr3_nt: TGTGCCAGCAGTTTCGGGCTAACTTACGAGCAGTACTTC
cdr3_aa: CASSFGLTYEQYF

clone_size: .
j_call: TRBJ2-4
d_call: .
v_call: TRBV19
cdr3_nt: TGTGCCAAAGGGGGGCGGTGGGTAGCCAAAAACATTCAGTACTTC
cdr3_aa: CAKGGRWVAKNIQYF

clone_size: .
j_call: TRBJ2-2
d_call: .
v_call: TRBV30
cdr3_nt: TGTGCCTGGAGCAAACTACTCAAATCGGCGAACACCGGGGAGCTGTTTTTT
cdr3_aa: CAWSKLLKSANTGELFF

clone_size: .
j_call: TRBJ2-7
d_call: TRBD2
v_call: TRBV30
cdr3_nt: TGTGCCTGGGGAGGCGGGAGCTACGAGCAGTACTTC
cdr3_aa: CAWGGGSYEQYF

clone_size: many
j_call: TRBJ2-7
d_call: .
v_call: TRBV12-3/TRBV12-4
cdr3_nt: TGTGCCAGCAGTTGGGACGCCTCCTACGAGCAGTACTTC
cdr3_aa: CASSWDASYEQYF

clone_size: few
j_call: TRBJ1-5
d_call: .
v_call: TRBV19
cdr3_nt: TGTGCCAGTTGCAGGGACACATATAGCAATCAGCCCCAGCATTTT
cdr3_aa: CASCRDTYSNQPQHF

clone_size: many
j_call: TRBJ1-2
d_call: TRBD1
v_call: TRBV29-1
cdr3_nt: TGCAGCGTCGCGATTTACAGGGGGCGAGGCTACACCTTC
cdr3_aa: CSVAIYRGRGYTF

clone_size: .
j_call: TRBJ1-6
d_call: .
v_call: TRBV3-1
cdr3_nt: TGTGCCAGCAGCCAGGCGGCAGGGGATAATTCACCCCTCCACTTT
cdr3_aa: CASSQAAGDNSPLHF

clone_size: few
j_call: TRBJ1-2
d_call: .
v_call: TRBV27
cdr3_nt: TGTGCCAGCAGTGCCCGCCCAGGGAGGGCTTTGTATGGCTACACCTTC
cdr3_aa: CASSARPGRALYGYTF

clone_size: few
j_call: TRBJ2-1
d_call: .
v_call: TRBV13
cdr3_nt: TGTGCCAGCAGCTGGGACTACAATGAGCAGTTCTTC
cdr3_aa: CASSWDYNEQFF

clone_size: few
j_call: TRBJ1-1
d_call: .
v_call: TRBV19
cdr3_nt: TGTGCCAGTAGTCGGGGACGGTCTGGTGAAGCTTTCTTT
cdr3_aa: CASSRGRSGEAFF

clone_size: many
j_call: TRBJ2-7
d_call: .
v_call: TRBV7-2
cdr3_nt: TGTGCCAGCAGCTTCGTCGACGGGTACGAGCAGTACTTC
cdr3_aa: CASSFVDGYEQYF

clone_size: .
j_call: TRBJ2-3
d_call: .
v_call: TRBV5-4
cdr3_nt: TGTGCCAGCAGCCAGGAATATACCACAGATACGCAGTATTTT
cdr3_aa: CASSQEYTTDTQYF